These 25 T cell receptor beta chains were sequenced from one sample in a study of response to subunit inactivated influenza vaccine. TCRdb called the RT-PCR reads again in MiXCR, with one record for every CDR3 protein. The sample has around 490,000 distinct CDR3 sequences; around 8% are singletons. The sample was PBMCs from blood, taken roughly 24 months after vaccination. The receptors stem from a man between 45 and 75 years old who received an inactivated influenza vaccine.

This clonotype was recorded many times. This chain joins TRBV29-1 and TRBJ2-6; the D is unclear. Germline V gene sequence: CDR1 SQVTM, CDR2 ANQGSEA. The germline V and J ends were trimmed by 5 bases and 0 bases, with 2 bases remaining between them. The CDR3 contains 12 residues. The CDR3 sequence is CSVFSGANVLTF. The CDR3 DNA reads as TGCAGCGTTTTCTCTGGGGCCAACGTCCTGACTTTC.

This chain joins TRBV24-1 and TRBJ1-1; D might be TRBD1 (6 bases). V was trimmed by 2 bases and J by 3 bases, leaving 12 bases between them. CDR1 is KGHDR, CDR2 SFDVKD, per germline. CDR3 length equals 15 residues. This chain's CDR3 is CATSDSKYRDTEAFF. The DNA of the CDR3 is TGTGCCACCAGTGATTCGAAATACAGGGACACTGAAGCTTTCTTT.

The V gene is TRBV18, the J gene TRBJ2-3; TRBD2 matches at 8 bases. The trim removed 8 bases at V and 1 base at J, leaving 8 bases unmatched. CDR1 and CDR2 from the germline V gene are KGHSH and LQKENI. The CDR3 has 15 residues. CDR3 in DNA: TGTGCCAGCCGAACCACTAGCGGAGGCACAGATACGCAGTATTTT. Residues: CASRTTSGGTDTQYF.

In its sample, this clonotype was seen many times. This CDR3 is CSARQGFNQPQHF. Here the CDR3 DNA reads TGCAGTGCCAGACAGGGTTTCAATCAGCCCCAGCATTTT. The chain has TRBV20-1 and TRBJ1-5; 7 bases line up with TRBD1. CDR3 length equals 13 residues. The trim removed 6 bases at V and 3 bases at J, leaving 5 bases unmatched. From germline, CDR1 is DFQATT and CDR2 SNEGSKA (reference sequence).

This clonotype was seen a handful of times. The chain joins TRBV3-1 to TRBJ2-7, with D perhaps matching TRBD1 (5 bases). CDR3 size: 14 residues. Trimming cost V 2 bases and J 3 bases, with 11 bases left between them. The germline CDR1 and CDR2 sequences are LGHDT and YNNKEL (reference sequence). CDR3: CASSQTRDFYEQYF. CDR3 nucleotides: TGTGCCAGCAGCCAAACCAGGGATTTCTACGAGCAGTACTTC.

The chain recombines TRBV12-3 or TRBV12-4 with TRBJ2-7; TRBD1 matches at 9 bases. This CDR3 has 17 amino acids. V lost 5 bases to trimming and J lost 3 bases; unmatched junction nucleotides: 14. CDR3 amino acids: CASSTGTGRVDYYEQYF. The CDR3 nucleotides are TGTGCCAGCAGTACCGGGACAGGGAGGGTAGACTACTACGAGCAGTACTTC.

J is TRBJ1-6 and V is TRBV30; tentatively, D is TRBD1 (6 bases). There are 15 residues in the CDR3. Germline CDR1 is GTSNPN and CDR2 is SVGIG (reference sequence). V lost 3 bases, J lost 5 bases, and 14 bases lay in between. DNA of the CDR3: TGTGCCTGGAGAGGCTCGACAGGAAATAATTCACCCCTCCACTTT. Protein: CAWRGSTGNNSPLHF.

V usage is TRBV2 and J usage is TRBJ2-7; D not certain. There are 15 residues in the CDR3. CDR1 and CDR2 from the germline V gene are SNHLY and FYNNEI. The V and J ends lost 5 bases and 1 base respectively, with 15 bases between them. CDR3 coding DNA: TGTGCCAGCAGTAGCCACACCGGCCATTCCTACGAGCAGTACTTC. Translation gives CASSSHTGHSYEQYF.

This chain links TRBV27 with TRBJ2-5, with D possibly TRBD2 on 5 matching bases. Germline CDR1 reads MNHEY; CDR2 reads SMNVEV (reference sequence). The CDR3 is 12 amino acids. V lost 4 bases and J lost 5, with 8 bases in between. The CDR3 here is CASSSGWETQYF. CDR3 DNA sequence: TGTGCCAGCAGTTCGGGGTGGGAGACCCAGTACTTC.

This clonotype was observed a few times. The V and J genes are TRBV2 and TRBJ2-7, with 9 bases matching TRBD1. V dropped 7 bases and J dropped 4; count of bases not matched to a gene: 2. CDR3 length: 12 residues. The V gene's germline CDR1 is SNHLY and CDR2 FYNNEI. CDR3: CASTGTGYEQYF. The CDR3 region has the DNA TGTGCCAGCACCGGGACAGGGTACGAGCAGTACTTC. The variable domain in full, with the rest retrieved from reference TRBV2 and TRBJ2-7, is EPEVTQTPSHQVTQMGQEVILRCVPISNHLYFYWYRQILGQKVEFLVSFYNNEISEKSEIFDDQFSVERPDGSNFTLKIRSTKLEDSAMYFCASTGTGYEQYFGPGTRLTVT.

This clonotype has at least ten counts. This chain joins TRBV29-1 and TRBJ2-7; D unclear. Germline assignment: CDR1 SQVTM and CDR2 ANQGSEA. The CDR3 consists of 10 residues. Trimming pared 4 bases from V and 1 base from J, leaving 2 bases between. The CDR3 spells CSVVSYEQYF. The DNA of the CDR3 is TGCAGCGTTGTTTCCTACGAGCAGTACTTC.

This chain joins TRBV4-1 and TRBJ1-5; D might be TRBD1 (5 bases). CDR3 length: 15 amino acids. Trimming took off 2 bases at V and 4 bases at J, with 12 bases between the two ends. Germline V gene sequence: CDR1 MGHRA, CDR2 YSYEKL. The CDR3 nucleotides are TGCGCCAGCAGCCAACTCGGGGCCGAGAATCAGCCCCAGCATTTT. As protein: CASSQLGAENQPQHF.

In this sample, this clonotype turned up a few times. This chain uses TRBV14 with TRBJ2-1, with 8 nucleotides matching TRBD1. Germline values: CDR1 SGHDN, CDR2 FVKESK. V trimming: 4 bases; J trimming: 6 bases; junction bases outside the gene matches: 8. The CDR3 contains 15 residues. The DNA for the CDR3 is TGTGCCAGCAGCCTACGGACAGGGTTTTCCAATGAGCAGTTCTTC. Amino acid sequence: CASSLRTGFSNEQFF.

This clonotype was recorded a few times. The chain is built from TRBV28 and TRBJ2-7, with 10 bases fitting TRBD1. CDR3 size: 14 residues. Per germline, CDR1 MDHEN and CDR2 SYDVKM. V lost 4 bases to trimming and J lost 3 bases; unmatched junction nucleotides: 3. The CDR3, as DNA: TGTGCCAGCAGTTACGGGACAGGGGACTACGAGCAGTACTTC. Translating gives CASSYGTGDYEQYF.

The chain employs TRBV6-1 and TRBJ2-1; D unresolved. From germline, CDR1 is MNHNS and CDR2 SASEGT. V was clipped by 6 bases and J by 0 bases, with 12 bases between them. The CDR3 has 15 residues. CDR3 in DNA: TGTGCCAGCAGACGGTCCGAGAGCTCCTACAATGAGCAGTTCTTC. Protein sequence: CASRRSESSYNEQFF.

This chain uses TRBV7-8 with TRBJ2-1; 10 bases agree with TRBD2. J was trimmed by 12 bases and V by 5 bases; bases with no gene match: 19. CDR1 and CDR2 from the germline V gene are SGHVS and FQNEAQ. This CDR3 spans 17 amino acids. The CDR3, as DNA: TGTGCCAGCAGCCAGACTCCCGGGACTAGGACTAGCGGAGGGCAGTTCTTC. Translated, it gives CASSQTPGTRTSGGQFF.

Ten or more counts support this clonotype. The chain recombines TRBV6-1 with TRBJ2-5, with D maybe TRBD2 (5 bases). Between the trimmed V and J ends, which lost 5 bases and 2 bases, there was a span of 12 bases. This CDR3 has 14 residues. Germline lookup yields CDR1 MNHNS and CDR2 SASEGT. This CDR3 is CASSPLTGQETQYF. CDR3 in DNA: TGTGCCAGCAGTCCTCTCACGGGACAAGAGACCCAGTACTTC.

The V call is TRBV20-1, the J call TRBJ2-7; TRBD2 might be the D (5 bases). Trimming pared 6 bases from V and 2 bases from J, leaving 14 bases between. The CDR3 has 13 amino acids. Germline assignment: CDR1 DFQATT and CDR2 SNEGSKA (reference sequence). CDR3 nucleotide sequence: TGCAGTGCCCGAACCTCGGGAACCTACGAGCAGTACTTC. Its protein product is CSARTSGTYEQYF.

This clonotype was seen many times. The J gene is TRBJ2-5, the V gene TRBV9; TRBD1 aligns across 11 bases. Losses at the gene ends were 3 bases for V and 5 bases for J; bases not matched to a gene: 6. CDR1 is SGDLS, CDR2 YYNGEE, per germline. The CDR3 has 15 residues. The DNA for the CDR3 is TGTGCCAGCAGCGCATACCGGGACAGGGGGGAGACCCAGTACTTC. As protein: CASSAYRDRGETQYF. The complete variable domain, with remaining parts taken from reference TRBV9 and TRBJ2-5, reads DSGVTQTPKHLITATGQRVTLRCSPRSGDLSVYWYQQSLDQGLQFLIQYYNGEERAKGNILERFSAQQFPDLHSELNLSSLELGDSALYFCASSAYRDRGETQYFGPGTRLLVL.

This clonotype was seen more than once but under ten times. The CDR3: CASSFRGTSEAFF. CDR3 nucleotide sequence: TGTGCCAGCAGTTTTCGGGGAACAAGTGAAGCTTTCTTT. The chain joins TRBV27 to TRBJ1-1, with D uncertain. Per germline, CDR1 MNHEY and CDR2 SMNVEV (reference sequence). V was shortened by 3 bases and J by 7 bases, with 12 bases between the two germline ends. This CDR3 is 13 amino acids long.

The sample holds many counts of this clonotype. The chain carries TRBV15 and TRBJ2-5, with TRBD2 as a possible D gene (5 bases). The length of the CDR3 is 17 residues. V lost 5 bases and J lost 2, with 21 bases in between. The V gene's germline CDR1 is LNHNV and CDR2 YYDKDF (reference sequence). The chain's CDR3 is CATSRDRGLASQETQYF. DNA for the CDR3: TGTGCCACCAGCCGTGACCGAGGGTTGGCGAGTCAAGAGACCCAGTACTTC.

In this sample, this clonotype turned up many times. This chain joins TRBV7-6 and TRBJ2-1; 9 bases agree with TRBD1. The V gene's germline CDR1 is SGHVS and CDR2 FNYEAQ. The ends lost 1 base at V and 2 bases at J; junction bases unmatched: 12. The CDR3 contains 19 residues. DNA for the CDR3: TGTGCCAGCAGCTTAGATCCCGGGACAGGGATCCTCACCTACAATGAGCAGTTCTTC. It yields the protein CASSLDPGTGILTYNEQFF.

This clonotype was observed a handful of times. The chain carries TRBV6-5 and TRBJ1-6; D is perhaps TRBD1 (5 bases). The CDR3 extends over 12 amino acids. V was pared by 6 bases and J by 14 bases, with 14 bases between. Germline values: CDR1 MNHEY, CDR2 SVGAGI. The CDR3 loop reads CASRDTREALHF. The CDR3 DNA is TGTGCCAGCAGGGACACCCGTGAGGCCCTCCACTTT.

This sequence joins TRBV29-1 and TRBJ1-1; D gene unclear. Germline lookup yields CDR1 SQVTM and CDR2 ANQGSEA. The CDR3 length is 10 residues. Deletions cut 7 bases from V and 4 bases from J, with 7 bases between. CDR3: CSAGRTEAFF. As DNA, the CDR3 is TGCAGCGCTGGACGCACTGAAGCTTTCTTT.

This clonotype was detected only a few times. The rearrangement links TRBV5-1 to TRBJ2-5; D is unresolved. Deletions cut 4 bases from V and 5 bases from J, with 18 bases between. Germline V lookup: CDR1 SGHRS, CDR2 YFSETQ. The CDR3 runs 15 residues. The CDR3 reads CASSASGLTSETQYF. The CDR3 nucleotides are TGCGCCAGCAGCGCTTCCGGGCTTACGTCGGAGACCCAGTACTTC.